Listed here are 23 T cell receptor beta chains from one sample, sequenced in a study of beta chain features in type 1 diabetes. Expressed TCRB transcripts were sequenced because the entire RNA isolate underwent reverse transcription. Some clones are missing from TCRdb's copy, which holds only in-frame ones; the method was immunoSEQ multiplex PCR. The sample carries under 250,000 clones, less than 15% recorded once. Sequencing input: naive CD4+ T cells from blood. The receptors derive from a woman between 35 and 50 years old in good health.

This chain links TRBV7-2 with TRBJ2-7; the D is unclear. Germline CDR1 and CDR2: SGHTA and FQGNSA. V lost 3 bases and J 6 bases, leaving 12 bases between the germline ends. CDR3 length: 13 residues. CDR3 sequence reads: CASSLGPGFEQYF. In nucleotides, the CDR3 is TGTGCCAGCAGCTTGGGTCCCGGGTTCGAGCAGTACTTC.

The V call is TRBV25-1, the J call TRBJ1-6; D not certain. V gave up 4 bases and J gave up 10 bases, with 20 bases separating them. The germline V gene encodes CDR1 MGHDK and CDR2 SYGVNS. This CDR3 region has 16 residues. CDR3 sequence: CASSVADGGSRSPLHF. The CDR3 DNA is TGTGCCAGCAGTGTAGCGGATGGTGGGAGTCGCTCACCCCTCCACTTT.

The chain joins TRBV5-1 to TRBJ2-6; TRBD2 matches at 11 bases. V shed 1 base and J 0 bases; nucleotides not matched to a gene: 6. The CDR3 is made up of 19 amino acids. Per the germline V gene, CDR1 is SGHRS and CDR2 is YFSETQ. CDR3 in DNA: TGCGCCAGCAGCTTGAGTCTAGCGGGGGGTCTCTCTGGGGCCAACGTCCTGACTTTC. Translated, it gives CASSLSLAGGLSGANVLTF.

The chain is built from TRBV4-1 and TRBJ1-2; TRBD1 aligns across 7 bases. V lost 4 bases, J lost 1 base, and 6 bases stayed unmatched. Germline V CDR1 and CDR2: MGHRA, YSYEKL. The CDR3 has 15 amino acids. CDR3 DNA sequence: TGCGCCAGCAGCCCTCGGGACAGAAATAACTATGGCTACACCTTC. This encodes CASSPRDRNNYGYTF.

This clone was observed a handful of times. The chain recombines TRBV7-9 with TRBJ2-5; D is ambiguous. CDR1 and CDR2 (germline): SEHNR, FQNEAQ (reference sequence). This CDR3 comprises 13 residues. V lost 5 bases and J lost 4, with 11 bases in between. Here the CDR3 reads CASSPSPGETQYF. The DNA for the CDR3 is TGTGCCAGCAGCCCCAGCCCGGGAGAGACCCAGTACTTC.

This rearrangement joins TRBV7-2 to TRBJ2-5; D unclear. This CDR3 has 13 residues. Germline CDR1 and CDR2: SGHTA and FQGNSA. Trimming took 3 bases from V and 4 from J, leaving 9 bases between them. The CDR3 DNA follows: TGTGCCAGCAGCTTCCAGGAATCAGAGACCCAGTACTTC. This translates into CASSFQESETQYF.

The chain recombines TRBV5-4 with TRBJ2-7, with a possible D match to TRBD2 (5 bases). V dropped 4 bases and J dropped 0 bases, with 14 bases sitting between them. The CDR3 covers 15 residues. Looked up from germline, CDR1 is SGHNT and CDR2 is YYREEE (reference sequence). The CDR3 region is CASSQTSLISYEQYF. For the CDR3, the DNA is TGTGCCAGCAGCCAAACTAGTCTCATCTCCTACGAGCAGTACTTC. Based on the CDR3 plus reference TRBV5-4 and TRBJ2-7, the full variable domain is ETGVTQSPTHLIKTRGQQVTLRCSSQSGHNTVSWYQQALGQGPQFIFQYYREEENGRGNFPPRFSGLQFPNYSSELNVNALELDDSALYLCASSQTSLISYEQYFGPGTRLTVT.

This chain connects TRBV7-9 to TRBJ1-2; TRBD1 is a possible D gene (6 bases). The germline V gene has CDR1 SEHNR and CDR2 FQNEAQ (reference sequence). The CDR3 is made up of 14 amino acids. The V and J ends lost 2 bases and 4 bases respectively, with 11 bases between them. The CDR3 region is CASSLTQGSYGYTF. The CDR3 DNA sequence: TGTGCCAGCAGCTTAACCCAGGGGAGCTATGGCTACACCTTC.

This clone has a handful of counts. V and J are TRBV4-1 and TRBJ2-7; 11 bases match TRBD1. This CDR3 has 15 amino acids. CDR1 and CDR2 from the germline V gene are MGHRA and YSYEKL. With 4 bases clipped from V and 3 bases from J, the junction kept 5 bases outside the gene matches. CDR3 sequence: CASSPGQGAVYEQYF. Written as DNA, the CDR3 is TGCGCCAGCAGCCCTGGACAGGGGGCCGTCTACGAGCAGTACTTC.

This clone occurred a few times. The genes are TRBV19 and TRBJ1-5, with 8 bases aligning to TRBD1. With 3 bases clipped from V and 6 bases from J, the junction kept 4 bases outside the gene matches. Germline CDR1 and CDR2: LNHDA and SQIVND (reference sequence). This CDR3 is 14 amino acids long. The CDR3 nucleotides read TGTGCCAGTAGTATGTCAGGGGGCCGTCAGCCCCAGCATTTT. Residues: CASSMSGGRQPQHF.

The chain is built from TRBV6-5 and TRBJ2-5; 9 nucleotides agree with TRBD1. Germline values: CDR1 MNHEY, CDR2 SVGAGI. There are 15 residues in the CDR3. Trimming at V came to 1 base and at J to 2 bases, leaving 2 bases not matched to a gene. CDR3 bases: TGTGCCAGCAGTTACTTGACAGGGGGTCAAGAGACCCAGTACTTC. It yields the protein CASSYLTGGQETQYF.

This clone has just a few counts. The chain joins TRBV12-5 to TRBJ2-7; tentatively, D is TRBD1 (6 bases). The CDR3 is 14 amino acids. The germline V gene encodes CDR1 LGHNT and CDR2 FRNRAP. V shed 2 bases and J shed 2 bases, with 10 bases lying between them. As DNA, the CDR3 is TGTGCTAGTGGTTTGACAGGGCGTACCTACGAGCAGTACTTC. This translates into CASGLTGRTYEQYF.

Only a few counts were recorded for this clone. The rearrangement joins TRBV28 to TRBJ2-5, with D possibly being TRBD1 (6 bases). The CDR3 spans 15 residues. CDR1 is MDHEN and CDR2 is SYDVKM in the germline V gene. With 6 bases removed from V and 2 bases from J, the gap between germline ends came to 16 bases. The CDR3 region has the DNA TGTGCCAGCAGCCTCGGGACAAGAGGGCAAGAGACCCAGTACTTC. This gives the protein CASSLGTRGQETQYF.

This clone has a handful of counts. This chain uses TRBV7-2 with TRBJ2-7; TRBD1 matches at 8 bases. V trimming: 5 bases; J trimming: 1 base; junction bases outside the gene matches: 7. Germline V CDR1 and CDR2: SGHTA, FQGNSA. The CDR3 loop spans 15 amino acids. CDR3 residues: CASSRGQGASYEQYF. The CDR3 coding sequence is TGTGCCAGCAGCCGAGGGCAGGGGGCGTCCTACGAGCAGTACTTC.

This clone has more than one count but fewer than ten. The DNA of the CDR3 is TGTGCCAGCAGCGCCCTTACAGGGGGCGCTACTAATGAAAAACTGTTTTTT. Protein: CASSALTGGATNEKLFF. The gene calls are TRBV13 and TRBJ1-4; 9 bases agree with TRBD1. In germline, CDR1 is PRHDT, CDR2 FYEKMQ (reference sequence). After removal of 5 bases from V and 2 bases from J, the junction contained 9 bases not matched to a gene. The CDR3 length is 17 residues.

This clone was picked up a small number of times. The same CDR3 is also encoded by other DNA sequences in this sample. The rearrangement joins TRBV6-5 to TRBJ2-7; the D gene is possibly TRBD2 (5 bases). The CDR3 is made up of 13 amino acids. V lost 0 bases, J lost 3 bases, and 6 bases lay in between. CDR1 and CDR2 from the germline V gene are MNHEY and SVGAGI. The CDR3 spells CASSYSRGYEQYF. The CDR3 bases are TGTGCCAGCAGTTACTCCCGGGGCTACGAGCAGTACTTC.

In this sample, this clone turned up a few times. The chain has TRBV5-1 and TRBJ2-1; the match to TRBD1 covers 8 bases. This CDR3 has 15 amino acids. The V segment lost 0 bases and the J segment 6 bases; nucleotides outside the gene matches: 5. The germline CDR1 and CDR2 sequences are SGHRS and YFSETQ. CDR3 residues: CASSLGQGLTNEQFF. CDR3 bases: TGCGCCAGCAGCTTGGGACAGGGGCTAACCAATGAGCAGTTCTTC.

The table lists this clone with a few counts. V and J are TRBV5-1 and TRBJ2-1, with a tentative D call TRBD2 (6 bases). The CDR3 contains 15 residues. Germline loops: CDR1 SGHRS, CDR2 YFSETQ. Between the trimmed V and J ends, which lost 2 bases and 0 bases, there was a span of 9 bases. CDR3 DNA: TGCGCCAGCAGCTTCGGGAGTATCTCCTACAATGAGCAGTTCTTC. As protein: CASSFGSISYNEQFF. The full variable domain, completed using reference TRBV5-1 and TRBJ2-1, is KAGVTQTPRYLIKTRGQQVTLSCSPISGHRSVSWYQQTPGQGLQFLFEYFSETQRNKGNFPGRFSGRQFSNSRSEMNVSTLELGDSALYLCASSFGSISYNEQFFGPGTRLTVL.

This clone was counted a few times. V and J are TRBV6-6 and TRBJ2-4, with a tentative D call TRBD1 (5 bases). The CDR3 is 16 residues long. V gave up 6 bases and J gave up 2 bases, with 17 bases separating them. The V gene's germline CDR1 is MNHNY and CDR2 SVGAGI (reference sequence). CDR3 DNA: TGTGCCAGCAGGAATCAGGGTTTGAAGACCAAAAACATTCAGTACTTC. The encoded protein is CASRNQGLKTKNIQYF.

This clone has a handful of counts. The gene calls are TRBV4-1 and TRBJ2-3; D unresolved. V dropped 1 base and J dropped 2 bases, with 7 bases sitting between them. This CDR3 region has 14 residues. Germline lookup yields CDR1 MGHRA and CDR2 YSYEKL. The CDR3 bases are TGCGCCAGCAGCCAAGGACAAGACACAGATACGCAGTATTTT. Translating gives CASSQGQDTDTQYF.

This clone was detected only a few times. The chain combines TRBV11-2 with TRBJ1-4, with D possibly being TRBD1 (5 bases). Germline CDR1 reads SGHAT; CDR2 reads FQNNGV. This CDR3 comprises 14 residues. V was shortened by 5 bases and J by 4 bases, with 11 bases between the two germline ends. The CDR3 sequence: CASSHRGGNEKLFF. The DNA for the CDR3 is TGTGCCAGCAGCCACCGCGGGGGTAATGAAAAACTGTTTTTT.

The chain uses TRBV9 and TRBJ1-2; no clear D. V was pared by 1 base and J by 8 bases, with 18 bases between. The CDR3 is 15 amino acids. The germline gives CDR1 SGDLS, CDR2 YYNGEE. Here the CDR3 DNA reads TGTGCCAGCAGCGTAATCGGAGACGCCGTATCAGGCTACACCTTC. As protein: CASSVIGDAVSGYTF.

This chain links TRBV18 with TRBJ1-6; D might be TRBD1 (5 bases). V was pared by 0 bases and J by 8 bases, with 11 bases between. The CDR3 is 15 residues long. CDR1 and CDR2 (germline): KGHSH, LQKENI. CDR3 sequence reads: CASSPPGQMDSPLHF. The CDR3 nucleotides read TGTGCCAGCTCACCACCGGGGCAGATGGATTCACCCCTCCACTTT.